These T cell receptor beta chains were read from a single sample in a study of response to subunit inactivated influenza vaccine. One entry per CDR3 protein, called by TCRdb with MiXCR from the RT-PCR reads. Of around 200,000 distinct CDR3 sequences detected, 13% to 15% appear once; the ten largest clones hold about 28%. The sequenced sample was CD8+ T cells sorted from PBMCs, obtained about 5 days after vaccination. The origin of the receptors is a man aged 45 to 65 who received an inactivated influenza vaccine. Each CDR3 is given with its conserved first and last residue. Fields, in order: clone size, V gene, J gene, D gene, CDR3 protein, CDR3 DNA. A D gene is named only where the DNA matches it firmly. Expanded clones get a size class; other rows say once, few or many, or leave the size out.

clone size: few; V gene: TRBV6-2/TRBV6-3; J gene: TRBJ1-2; D gene: -; CDR3 protein: CASSLHAAEGYGYTF; CDR3 DNA: TGTGCCAGCAGTTTACATGCGGCGGAGGGGTATGGCTACACCTTC
clone size: few; V gene: TRBV7-9; J gene: TRBJ2-5; D gene: -; CDR3 protein: CASSLVGKKETQYF; CDR3 DNA: TGTGCCAGCAGCTTAGTGGGAAAAAAAGAGACCCAGTACTTC
clone size: many; V gene: TRBV6-2/TRBV6-3; J gene: TRBJ2-6; D gene: -; CDR3 protein: CASSYSIPRVPPSGANVLTF; CDR3 DNA: TGTGCCAGCAGTTACTCGATACCAAGGGTACCCCCTTCTGGGGCCAACGTCCTGACTTTC
clone size: few; V gene: TRBV20-1; J gene: TRBJ1-1; D gene: -; CDR3 protein: CSKMRPPPTEAFF; CDR3 DNA: TGCAGTAAAATGCGACCGCCTCCCACTGAAGCTTTCTTT
clone size: many; V gene: TRBV6-2/TRBV6-3; J gene: TRBJ2-1; D gene: TRBD2; CDR3 protein: CASTNSREELYNEQFF; CDR3 DNA: TGTGCCAGCACTAACTCCCGGGAGGAACTCTACAATGAGCAGTTCTTC
clone size: -; V gene: TRBV29-1; J gene: TRBJ2-5; D gene: TRBD1; CDR3 protein: CSVPDRAGTQYF; CDR3 DNA: TGCAGCGTTCCCGACAGGGCGGGGACCCAGTACTTC
clone size: few; V gene: TRBV6-1; J gene: TRBJ2-2; D gene: TRBD1; CDR3 protein: CASRGQLNTGELFF; CDR3 DNA: TGTGCCAGCCGGGGACAGCTAAACACCGGGGAGCTGTTTTTT
clone size: many; V gene: TRBV29-1; J gene: TRBJ2-5; D gene: -; CDR3 protein: CSVVGQLVETQYF; CDR3 DNA: TGCAGCGTCGTAGGACAATTGGTTGAGACCCAGTACTTC
clone size: -; V gene: TRBV4-1; J gene: TRBJ2-3; D gene: -; CDR3 protein: CASSQLSGISTDTQYF; CDR3 DNA: TGCGCCAGCAGCCAACTTAGCGGAATTAGCACAGATACGCAGTATTTT
clone size: -; V gene: TRBV4-2; J gene: TRBJ2-7; D gene: TRBD2; CDR3 protein: CTSSVLPSGGAYEQYF; CDR3 DNA: TGTACCAGCAGCGTTCTCCCGTCTGGGGGGGCCTACGAGCAGTACTTC
clone size: few; V gene: TRBV7-6; J gene: TRBJ2-7; D gene: TRBD2; CDR3 protein: CASSDIAGGLDEQYF; CDR3 DNA: TGTGCCAGCAGTGATATAGCGGGGGGACTCGACGAGCAGTACTTC
clone size: -; V gene: TRBV28; J gene: TRBJ2-5; D gene: -; CDR3 protein: CASSRGREDPETQYF; CDR3 DNA: TGTGCCAGCAGTCGGGGCAGGGAAGATCCAGAGACCCAGTACTTC
clone size: many; V gene: TRBV3-1; J gene: TRBJ2-1; D gene: -; CDR3 protein: CASSQVGVTSRTEQFF; CDR3 DNA: TGTGCCAGCAGCCAAGTTGGTGTTACTAGCCGTACTGAGCAGTTCTTC
clone size: -; V gene: TRBV30; J gene: TRBJ1-1; D gene: -; CDR3 protein: CAWGVNTEAFF; CDR3 DNA: TGTGCCTGGGGGGTGAACACTGAAGCTTTCTTT
clone size: few; V gene: TRBV7-2; J gene: TRBJ2-1; D gene: -; CDR3 protein: CASSPRGERSSYNEQFF; CDR3 DNA: TGTGCCAGCAGCCCACGAGGTGAGCGGAGCTCCTACAATGAGCAGTTCTTC
clone size: -; V gene: TRBV3-1; J gene: TRBJ2-2; D gene: TRBD2; CDR3 protein: CASSPRDYVDGELFF; CDR3 DNA: TGTGCCAGCAGCCCGAGGGACTACGTGGACGGGGAGCTGTTTTTT